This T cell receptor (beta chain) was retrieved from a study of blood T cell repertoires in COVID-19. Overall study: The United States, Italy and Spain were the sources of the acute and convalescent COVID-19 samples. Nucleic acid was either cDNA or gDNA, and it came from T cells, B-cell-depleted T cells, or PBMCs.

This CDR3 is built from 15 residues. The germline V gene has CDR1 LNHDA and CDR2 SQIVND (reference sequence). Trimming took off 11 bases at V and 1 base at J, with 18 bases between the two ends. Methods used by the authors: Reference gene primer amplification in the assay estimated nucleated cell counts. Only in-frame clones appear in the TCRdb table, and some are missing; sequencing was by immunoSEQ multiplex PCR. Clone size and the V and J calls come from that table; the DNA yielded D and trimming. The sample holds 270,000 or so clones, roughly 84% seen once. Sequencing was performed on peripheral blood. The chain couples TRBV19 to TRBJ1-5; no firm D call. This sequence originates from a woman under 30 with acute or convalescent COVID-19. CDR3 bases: TGTGCCTCAACTAAGGTGGGAGCCAGCAATCAGCCCCAGCATTTT. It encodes CASTKVGASNQPQHF.